Sequencing of this T cell receptor beta chain was carried out in a study of OX40 agonist ivuxolimab in advanced cancers. Study-level background: Patients undergoing dose escalation presented with hepatocellular carcinoma, melanoma, renal cell or head and neck cancer. Study conclusions and caveats: Antigen specificity remained undetermined for the expanded peripheral T cells. At 0.1 to 3.0 mg/kg and by week 6, clonal expansion occurred in CD4+ and CD8+ blood T cells.

Concerning this clone: Its antigen is not identified.

This CDR3 is built from 13 residues. Germline loops: CDR1 MNHNS, CDR2 SASEGT. V gave up 10 bases and J gave up 3 bases, with 15 bases separating them. TCRdb's copy holds only in-frame clones and misses some; the assay was immunoSEQ multiplex PCR. Among around 43,000 clones listed, roughly 90% were seen once. This sequence was found in an adult with an advanced solid tumor such as melanoma, head and neck, liver or kidney cancer. The chain carries TRBV6-1 and TRBJ2-5; TRBD2 is a possible D gene (6 bases). This material consisted of CD4+ or CD8+ T cells sorted from blood, taken in a trial of the OX40 agonist ivuxolimab. The CDR3 DNA reads as TGTGCCATCGGAGGGCTACTGGAAGAGACCCAGTACTTC. Its translation is CAIGGLLEETQYF.